This T cell receptor (beta chain) comes out of a study of control samples from healthy donors and cancer patients. V was pared by 5 bases and J by 5 bases, with 10 bases between. The CDR3 is 12 amino acids. Looked up from germline, CDR1 is SGHNT and CDR2 is YENEEA. Method: immunoSEQ multiplex PCR; TCRdb's copy keeps in-frame clones and lacks some. The table shows approximately 97,000 clones, with around 88% occurring only once. The clonotype was recovered from a man aged 25-45 years in good health. Sequenced input: blood. This chain uses TRBV11-3 with TRBJ2-7, with TRBD2 as a possible D gene (5 bases). For the CDR3, the DNA is TGTGCCAGCAGCAACATCGGGGACGAGCAGTACTTC. Translated, it gives CASSNIGDEQYF.